This T cell receptor beta chain was sequenced during a study of cytomegalovirus exposure and HLA in healthy donors. Study findings and constraints: Overall, about 160 TCR beta chains were annotated as cytomegalovirus-associated. Fewer N-insertions (relative to the roughly 720-donor mean) were reportedly seen in an Asian-associated ancestry cluster in a later analysis.

Germline V gives CDR1 SGHRS, CDR2 YFSETQ. The V end was cut by 0 bases, the J end by 2 bases, with 6 bases between. The CDR3 totals 13 residues. The PCR made use of 60 Vbeta and 13 Jbeta primers. The repertoire was sequenced with immunoSEQ multiplex PCR; TCRdb's copy has only in-frame clones and lacks some. This table has 200,000 to 250,000 clones, roughly 70% appearing once. A remark on this clone: Antigen unknown.

The source of this sequence is a young woman in good health and CMV-seronegative. This chain links TRBV5-1 with TRBJ2-7; D remains unclear. The sample comprised PBMCs. The CDR3 sequence is CASSLAGPYEQYF. The CDR3 DNA reads as TGCGCCAGCAGCTTGGCAGGCCCCTACGAGCAGTACTTC. The variable domain in full, with the rest retrieved from reference TRBV5-1 and TRBJ2-7, is KAGVTQTPRYLIKTRGQQVTLSCSPISGHRSVSWYQQTPGQGLQFLFEYFSETQRNKGNFPGRFSGRQFSNSRSEMNVSTLELGDSALYLCASSLAGPYEQYFGPGTRLTVT.